A selection of T cell receptor beta chains follows, all from one sample in a study of shared clonotypes between healthy human individuals. TCRdb keeps only in-frame clones here, not all; method: immunoSEQ multiplex PCR. The profile covers some 2,100,000 clones, with 90% to 96% appearing a single time and 0.1% to 0.15% taken by the ten largest. Sequenced material: naive CD4+ T cells sorted from blood. The receptors come from a man younger than 30 in good health. Both conserved end residues are part of each CDR3. Each record gives: CDR3 length, clone size, D gene, J gene, V gene, CDR3 DNA, CDR3 protein. A D gene is named only where the DNA matches it firmly. Where a row states a size, it is once, few, many or the class of an expanded clone; other rows omit it.

CDR3 length: 15
clone size: -
D gene: -
J gene: TRBJ1-5
V gene: TRBV5-1
CDR3 DNA: TGCGCCAGCAGCTATGACAGCCTCCTCAATCAGCCCCAGCATTTT
CDR3 protein: CASSYDSLLNQPQHF

CDR3 length: 17
clone size: -
D gene: -
J gene: TRBJ2-7
V gene: TRBV7-2
CDR3 DNA: TGTGCCAGCAGCAGAGAGGTGGGTCAAGGGCCCCCGTACGAGCAGTACTTC
CDR3 protein: CASSREVGQGPPYEQYF

CDR3 length: 16
clone size: -
D gene: -
J gene: TRBJ2-2
V gene: TRBV28
CDR3 DNA: TGTGCCAGCAGTCGGATACAGGGCGCGAACACCGGGGAGCTGTTTTTT
CDR3 protein: CASSRIQGANTGELFF

CDR3 length: 13
clone size: -
D gene: TRBD1
J gene: TRBJ2-1
V gene: TRBV10-2
CDR3 DNA: TGCGCCAGCGGAGGACAGGGGGCGGGTGAGCAGTTCTTC
CDR3 protein: CASGGQGAGEQFF

CDR3 length: 17
clone size: -
D gene: TRBD2
J gene: TRBJ2-1
V gene: TRBV7-2
CDR3 DNA: TGTGCCAGCAGCTTAGCTGGGCCTAGCGGGAGAAATAATGAGCAGTTCTTC
CDR3 protein: CASSLAGPSGRNNEQFF

CDR3 length: 14
clone size: -
D gene: -
J gene: TRBJ2-7
V gene: TRBV2
CDR3 DNA: TGTGCCAGCTTCCCACTAGTCACCTCCTACGAGCAGTACTTC
CDR3 protein: CASFPLVTSYEQYF

CDR3 length: 14
clone size: -
D gene: TRBD1
J gene: TRBJ2-3
V gene: TRBV5-4
CDR3 DNA: TGTGCCAGCAGCCGGGACAGGAGCACAGATACGCAGTATTTT
CDR3 protein: CASSRDRSTDTQYF

CDR3 length: 16
clone size: -
D gene: TRBD1
J gene: TRBJ1-2
V gene: TRBV29-1
CDR3 DNA: TGCAGCGTCACGCCCCGGTTGGGCAGGGGGCGTGATGGCTACACCTTC
CDR3 protein: CSVTPRLGRGRDGYTF

CDR3 length: 14
clone size: -
D gene: -
J gene: TRBJ1-4
V gene: TRBV5-5
CDR3 DNA: TGTGCCAGCAGCTTCGAGGGGATTAATGAAAAACTGTTTTTT
CDR3 protein: CASSFEGINEKLFF

CDR3 length: 13
clone size: -
D gene: -
J gene: TRBJ2-2
V gene: TRBV9
CDR3 DNA: TGTGCCAGCAGAATAGAGAAAACCGGGGAGCTGTTTTTT
CDR3 protein: CASRIEKTGELFF

CDR3 length: 16
clone size: -
D gene: TRBD2
J gene: TRBJ2-5
V gene: TRBV18
CDR3 DNA: TGTGCCAGCTCACCACCGGGGACTAGCGTTCAAGAGACCCAGTACTTC
CDR3 protein: CASSPPGTSVQETQYF

CDR3 length: 17
clone size: -
D gene: TRBD1
J gene: TRBJ2-5
V gene: TRBV4-1
CDR3 DNA: TGCGCCAGCAGCCAAGTTCGGGACAGCAACTTACAAGAGACCCAGTACTTC
CDR3 protein: CASSQVRDSNLQETQYF

CDR3 length: 14
clone size: -
D gene: -
J gene: TRBJ1-2
V gene: TRBV6-1
CDR3 DNA: TGTGCCAGCAGCGGGTGGGCCCCAAACTATGGCTACACCTTC
CDR3 protein: CASSGWAPNYGYTF

CDR3 length: 13
clone size: -
D gene: -
J gene: TRBJ1-1
V gene: TRBV29-1
CDR3 DNA: TGCAGCGTGACTTGGGGGGGAGGAACTGAAGCTTTCTTT
CDR3 protein: CSVTWGGGTEAFF

CDR3 length: 14
clone size: -
D gene: TRBD2
J gene: TRBJ2-1
V gene: TRBV6-5
CDR3 DNA: TGTGCCGTTCGACTGGTAGCGGGGGTCGGTGAGCAGTTCTTC
CDR3 protein: CAVRLVAGVGEQFF

CDR3 length: 15
clone size: -
D gene: -
J gene: TRBJ2-2
V gene: TRBV28
CDR3 DNA: TGTGCCAGCAGTTTTTTCAGCTCTAACACCGGGGAGCTGTTTTTT
CDR3 protein: CASSFFSSNTGELFF

CDR3 length: 17
clone size: once
D gene: TRBD1
J gene: TRBJ1-1
V gene: TRBV5-1
CDR3 DNA: TGCGCCAGCAGCTTGGGGTTAGGACAGGGGCCGAACACTGAAGCTTTCTTT
CDR3 protein: CASSLGLGQGPNTEAFF

CDR3 length: 18
clone size: -
D gene: -
J gene: TRBJ1-6
V gene: TRBV28
CDR3 DNA: TGTGCCAGCAGCCCCACGCGGGTAGCTGGCTCCTATAATTCACCCCTCCACTTT
CDR3 protein: CASSPTRVAGSYNSPLHF

CDR3 length: 13
clone size: once
D gene: TRBD1
J gene: TRBJ2-1
V gene: TRBV6-5
CDR3 DNA: TGTGCCAGCAGCCGTGACAGGGGGATGGAGCAGTTCTTC
CDR3 protein: CASSRDRGMEQFF

CDR3 length: 14
clone size: -
D gene: -
J gene: TRBJ1-2
V gene: TRBV2
CDR3 DNA: TGTGCCAGCAGTGATGAAGGGTGGCAGTATGGCTACACCTTC
CDR3 protein: CASSDEGWQYGYTF

CDR3 length: 13
clone size: -
D gene: -
J gene: TRBJ2-2
V gene: TRBV4-1
CDR3 DNA: TGCGCCAGCAGTCGAATATTCACCGGGGAGCTGTTTTTT
CDR3 protein: CASSRIFTGELFF

CDR3 length: 15
clone size: -
D gene: -
J gene: TRBJ1-4
V gene: TRBV4-2
CDR3 DNA: TGTGCCAGCAGCCAAGATCCTGGGCTGGCTGAAAAACTGTTTTTT
CDR3 protein: CASSQDPGLAEKLFF

CDR3 length: 13
clone size: -
D gene: -
J gene: TRBJ1-6
V gene: TRBV5-8
CDR3 DNA: TGTGCCAGCAGCTTGTACAGCAATTCACCCCTCCACTTT
CDR3 protein: CASSLYSNSPLHF

CDR3 length: 13
clone size: -
D gene: -
J gene: TRBJ1-4
V gene: TRBV7-2
CDR3 DNA: TGTGCCAGCAGCTTAGGACAGGCTGAAAAACTGTTTTTT
CDR3 protein: CASSLGQAEKLFF

CDR3 length: 15
clone size: once
D gene: TRBD2
J gene: TRBJ2-7
V gene: TRBV4-1
CDR3 DNA: TGCGCCAGCAGTCGAGGGACTCCGGGGGGGTACGAGCAGTACTTC
CDR3 protein: CASSRGTPGGYEQYF

CDR3 length: 14
clone size: once
D gene: TRBD2
J gene: TRBJ2-5
V gene: TRBV5-1
CDR3 DNA: TGCGCCAGCAGCCCTGGGGGGGAGAAGGAGACCCAGTACTTC
CDR3 protein: CASSPGGEKETQYF

CDR3 length: 16
clone size: -
D gene: -
J gene: TRBJ2-3
V gene: TRBV2
CDR3 DNA: TGTGCCAGCAGTGACATAAGTTCCCAGAACACAGATACGCAGTATTTT
CDR3 protein: CASSDISSQNTDTQYF

CDR3 length: 15
clone size: -
D gene: -
J gene: TRBJ1-6
V gene: TRBV25-1
CDR3 DNA: TGTGCCAGCAGTGAATCGTCGGCAGCAAATTCACCCCTCCACTTT
CDR3 protein: CASSESSAANSPLHF

CDR3 length: 14
clone size: -
D gene: TRBD1
J gene: TRBJ1-6
V gene: TRBV7-9
CDR3 DNA: TGTGCCAGCAGATTCGGACAGGGGAATTCACCCCTCCACTTT
CDR3 protein: CASRFGQGNSPLHF

CDR3 length: 16
clone size: -
D gene: TRBD1
J gene: TRBJ1-3
V gene: TRBV7-2
CDR3 DNA: TGTGCCAGCAGCTTAGCCGGGACAGCGGTAGGAAACACCATATATTTT
CDR3 protein: CASSLAGTAVGNTIYF

CDR3 length: 12
clone size: -
D gene: -
J gene: TRBJ2-7
V gene: TRBV29-1
CDR3 DNA: TGCAGCGTTGAAGTGGGGGCCTACGAGCAGTACTTC
CDR3 protein: CSVEVGAYEQYF

CDR3 length: 13
clone size: once
D gene: TRBD2
J gene: TRBJ2-3
V gene: TRBV10-3
CDR3 DNA: TGTGCCATCAGTGACCGGGAGGGGGATACGCAGTATTTT
CDR3 protein: CAISDREGDTQYF

CDR3 length: 16
clone size: -
D gene: TRBD2
J gene: TRBJ2-3
V gene: TRBV2
CDR3 DNA: TGTGCCAGCAGTCCTTCACTAGCGGGGGGTACAGATACGCAGTATTTT
CDR3 protein: CASSPSLAGGTDTQYF

CDR3 length: 14
clone size: -
D gene: -
J gene: TRBJ2-3
V gene: TRBV4-3
CDR3 DNA: TGCGCCAGCAGAGCCGGACATAGCACAGATACGCAGTATTTT
CDR3 protein: CASRAGHSTDTQYF

CDR3 length: 12
clone size: -
D gene: -
J gene: TRBJ1-5
V gene: TRBV6-5
CDR3 DNA: TGTGCCAGCAGACACCTCGACCAGCCCCAGCATTTT
CDR3 protein: CASRHLDQPQHF

CDR3 length: 12
clone size: -
D gene: -
J gene: TRBJ1-2
V gene: TRBV12-5
CDR3 DNA: TGTGCTAGTGGGGGCGAGGGCTATGGCTACACCTTC
CDR3 protein: CASGGEGYGYTF

CDR3 length: 11
clone size: -
D gene: -
J gene: TRBJ2-1
V gene: TRBV2
CDR3 DNA: TGTGCCAGCAGTGAACTCGGCGGGTTGGTCTTC
CDR3 protein: CASSELGGLVF

CDR3 length: 14
clone size: -
D gene: -
J gene: TRBJ1-5
V gene: TRBV30
CDR3 DNA: TGTGCCTGGAGTAGGGGGGAGGGGGAGCAGCCCCAGCATTTT
CDR3 protein: CAWSRGEGEQPQHF

CDR3 length: 13
clone size: -
D gene: -
J gene: TRBJ2-7
V gene: TRBV7-6
CDR3 DNA: TGTGCCAGCAGCTTAATGACAGAGTACGAGCAGTACTTC
CDR3 protein: CASSLMTEYEQYF

CDR3 length: 14
clone size: -
D gene: TRBD1
J gene: TRBJ2-5
V gene: TRBV2
CDR3 DNA: TGTGCCAGCAGCGACCGGGACAGCCTGGGGACCCAGTACTTC
CDR3 protein: CASSDRDSLGTQYF

CDR3 length: 16
clone size: once
D gene: -
J gene: TRBJ1-1
V gene: TRBV28
CDR3 DNA: TGTGCCAGCAGTTCACGATGGGAGAAGTTCGACACTGAAGCTTTCTTT
CDR3 protein: CASSSRWEKFDTEAFF

CDR3 length: 14
clone size: -
D gene: TRBD1
J gene: TRBJ2-7
V gene: TRBV10-1
CDR3 DNA: TGCGCCGTCAGGGACAGGTCCGCAGCCTACGAGCAGTACTTC
CDR3 protein: CAVRDRSAAYEQYF